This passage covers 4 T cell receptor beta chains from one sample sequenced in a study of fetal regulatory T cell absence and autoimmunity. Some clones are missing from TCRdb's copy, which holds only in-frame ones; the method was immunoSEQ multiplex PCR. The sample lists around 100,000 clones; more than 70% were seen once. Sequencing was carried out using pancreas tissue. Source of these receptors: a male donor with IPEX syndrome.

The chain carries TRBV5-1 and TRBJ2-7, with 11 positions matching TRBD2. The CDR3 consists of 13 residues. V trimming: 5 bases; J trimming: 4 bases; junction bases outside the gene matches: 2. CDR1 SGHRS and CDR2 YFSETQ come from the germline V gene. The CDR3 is CASSRTSGYEQYF. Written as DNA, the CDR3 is TGCGCCAGCAGTCGGACTAGCGGGTACGAGCAGTACTTC.

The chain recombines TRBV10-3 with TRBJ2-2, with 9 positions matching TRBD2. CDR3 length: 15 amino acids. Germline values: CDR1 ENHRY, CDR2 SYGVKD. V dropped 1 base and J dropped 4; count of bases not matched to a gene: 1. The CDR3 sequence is CAISELTSGTGELFF. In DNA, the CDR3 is TGTGCCATCAGTGAGTTGACTAGCGGCACCGGGGAGCTGTTTTTT.

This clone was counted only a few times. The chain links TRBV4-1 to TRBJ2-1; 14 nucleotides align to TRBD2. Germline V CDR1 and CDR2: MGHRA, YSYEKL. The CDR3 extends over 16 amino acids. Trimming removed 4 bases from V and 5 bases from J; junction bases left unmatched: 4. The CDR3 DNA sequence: TGCGCCAGCAGCCGGAAGGGACTAGCGGGGGACAATGAGCAGTTCTTC. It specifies CASSRKGLAGDNEQFF.

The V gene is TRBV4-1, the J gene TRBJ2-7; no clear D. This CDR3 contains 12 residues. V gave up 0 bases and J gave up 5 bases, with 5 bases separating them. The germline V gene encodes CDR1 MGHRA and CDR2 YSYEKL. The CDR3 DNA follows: TGCGCCAGCAGCCAAGATATGAACGAGCAGTACTTC. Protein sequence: CASSQDMNEQYF.